This T cell receptor (beta chain) was found in a study of T cell responses to AZD1222 COVID-19 vaccine. Overall study results and limits: Spike as a whole was targeted by vaccine-associated CD4 TCRs, dominant at 160-218 and 743-854.

This CDR3 region has 13 residues. Germline V gene lookup returns CDR1 SQVTM and CDR2 ANQGSEA. The V end lost 3 bases, the J end lost 6 bases, and 14 bases lay between the germline ends. Regarding this clone: Its antigen remains unknown.

The method was immunoSEQ multiplex PCR; TCRdb's version includes in-frame clones alone and lacks a portion of them. The repertoire holds about 140,000 clones, with more than 85% as singletons. The starting material was peripheral blood, obtained on day 0 of MenACWY control vaccination. V gene TRBV29-1 combines with J gene TRBJ1-1, with D unclear. The TCR sequence derives from an adult in good health. CDR3 region: CSVERGRAAEAFF. The CDR3 DNA reads as TGCAGCGTTGAGCGAGGGAGGGCCGCTGAAGCTTTCTTT.